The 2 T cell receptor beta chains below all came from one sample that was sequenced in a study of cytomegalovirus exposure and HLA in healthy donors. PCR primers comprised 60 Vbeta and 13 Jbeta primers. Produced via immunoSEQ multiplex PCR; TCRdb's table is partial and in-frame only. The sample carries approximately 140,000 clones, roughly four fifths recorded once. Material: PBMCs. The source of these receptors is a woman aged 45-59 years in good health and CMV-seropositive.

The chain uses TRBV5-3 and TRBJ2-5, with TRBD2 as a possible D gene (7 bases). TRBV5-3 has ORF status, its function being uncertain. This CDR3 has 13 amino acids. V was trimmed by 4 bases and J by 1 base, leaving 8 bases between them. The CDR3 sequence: CARSRGGQETQYF. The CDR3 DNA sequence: TGTGCCAGAAGCAGGGGGGGCCAAGAGACCCAGTACTTC.

The CDR3 is CASSQQWTGGLYGYTF. The DNA for the CDR3 is TGCGCCAGCAGCCAGCAATGGACAGGGGGGCTCTATGGCTACACCTTC. The chain combines TRBV4-1 with TRBJ1-2; 10 nucleotides match TRBD1. J was trimmed by 4 bases and V by 3 bases; bases with no gene match: 8. The V gene's germline CDR1 is MGHRA and CDR2 YSYEKL. The CDR3 is 16 residues long.